This TCR beta chain was profiled in a study of blood T cell repertoires in COVID-19. Sequenced by immunoSEQ multiplex PCR; TCRdb stores in-frame clones only, minus some. This sample yields over 200,000 clones, of which just under 90% are seen a single time; roughly 6.2% belongs to the top ten. CDR1 is GTSNPN, CDR2 SVGIG, per germline (reference sequence). This CDR3 contains 13 residues. The V segment lost 5 bases and the J segment 2 bases; nucleotides outside the gene matches: 3. The TCR was taken from a man aged 55 to 70 who had recovered from COVID-19. The sample taken for sequencing was peripheral blood. The gene calls are TRBV30 and TRBJ1-3, with 7 bases aligning to TRBD1. In DNA, the CDR3 is TGTGCCTGGTGCCAGGGGGCTGGAAACACCATATATTTT. Protein: CAWCQGAGNTIYF. The variable domain in full, completed from reference TRBV30 and TRBJ1-3, reads SQTIHQWPATLVQPVGSPLSLECTVEGTSNPNLYWYRQAAGRGLQLLFYSVGIGQISSEVPQNLSASRPQDRQFILSSKKLLLSDSGFYLCAWCQGAGNTIYFGEGSWLTVV.